Shown below are 8 T cell receptor beta chains from a single sample sequenced in a study of tumor T cells in aggressive B-cell lymphoma. Data came from immunoSEQ multiplex PCR; TCRdb stores just in-frame clones and leaves some out. The table includes hundreds of clones, more than 85% detected once. The specimen was tumor tissue. These receptors all come from an adult with diffuse large B cell lymphoma.

This clone was detected only once. The chain recombines TRBV20-1 with TRBJ2-1, with D tentatively TRBD1 (5 bases). Germline loops: CDR1 DFQATT, CDR2 SNEGSKA (reference sequence). Trimming stripped 6 bases from V and 8 bases from J, with 11 bases between. The CDR3 loop spans 11 amino acids. CDR3 sequence (DNA): TGCAGTGCCTCGCGGACATATGAGCAGTTCTTC. Protein: CSASRTYEQFF.

The V gene is TRBV6-5, the J gene TRBJ2-2, with 8 bases matching TRBD2. The CDR3 loop spans 16 amino acids. Per the germline V gene, CDR1 is MNHEY and CDR2 is SVGAGI. After removal of 0 bases from V and 5 bases from J, the junction contained 5 bases not matched to a gene. CDR3: CASSYSRGGWTGELFF. The CDR3, as DNA: TGTGCCAGCAGTTACTCCCGGGGGGGCTGGACCGGGGAGCTGTTTTTT.

CDR3 protein: CAWSVAGYEQYF. CDR3 nucleotides: TGTGCCTGGAGTGTAGCAGGGTACGAGCAGTACTTC. The rearrangement joins TRBV30 to TRBJ2-7, with D maybe TRBD1 (5 bases). V was clipped by 0 bases and J by 4 bases, with 7 bases between them. Germline V gene sequence: CDR1 GTSNPN, CDR2 SVGIG (reference sequence). The CDR3 consists of 12 residues.

The gene calls are TRBV30 and TRBJ2-5; D call uncertain. Germline V gives CDR1 GTSNPN, CDR2 SVGIG (reference sequence). The CDR3 contains 13 residues. Trimming took 1 base from V and 4 from J, leaving 10 bases between them. This CDR3 is CAWSAPPGETQYF. The CDR3 DNA reads as TGTGCCTGGAGTGCCCCCCCAGGAGAGACCCAGTACTTC.

The CDR3 sequence is CAWTITGTGDSPLHF. For the CDR3, the DNA is TGTGCCTGGACCATAACTGGGACAGGGGATTCACCCCTCCACTTT. The chain joins TRBV30 to TRBJ1-6, with 10 bases fitting TRBD1. The V and J ends lost 4 bases and 8 bases, in that order; junction bases with no gene match: 8. The CDR3 is 15 residues long. Germline loops: CDR1 GTSNPN, CDR2 SVGIG (reference sequence). Full variable domain (remainder filled in from reference TRBV30 and TRBJ1-6): SQTIHQWPATLVQPVGSPLSLECTVEGTSNPNLYWYRQAAGRGLQLLFYSVGIGQISSEVPQNLSASRPQDRQFILSSKKLLLSDSGFYLCAWTITGTGDSPLHFGNGTRLTVT.

This chain connects TRBV7-9 to TRBJ2-1, with D perhaps matching TRBD2 (5 bases). CDR3 length: 13 residues. Trimming cost V 1 base and J 9 bases, with 10 bases left between them. The germline V gene encodes CDR1 SEHNR and CDR2 FQNEAQ (reference sequence). The CDR3 loop reads CASSLDVGSEQFF. For the CDR3, the DNA is TGTGCCAGCAGCTTAGATGTAGGGAGTGAGCAGTTCTTC.

This clone was seen a single time. J is TRBJ2-5 and V is TRBV2; D uncertain. With 9 bases removed from V and 3 bases from J, the gap between germline ends came to 8 bases. There are 11 residues in the CDR3. CDR1 and CDR2 from the germline V gene are SNHLY and FYNNEI. The CDR3 sequence: CARRLEETQYF. Written as DNA, the CDR3 is TGTGCCAGGAGATTGGAAGAGACCCAGTACTTC.

The chain employs TRBV29-1 and TRBJ1-1; no clear D. The CDR3 sequence is 8 residues long. Trimming left V 7 bases short and J 8 bases short, with 5 bases between. Germline V CDR1 and CDR2: SQVTM, ANQGSEA. DNA of the CDR3: TGCAGCGCCGAGGAAGCTTTCTTT. This encodes CSAEEAFF.